The 20 T cell receptor beta chains below were found in one sample sequenced in a study of PD-1 blockade in classical Hodgkin lymphoma. Assay used: immunoSEQ multiplex PCR; TCRdb lists only in-frame clones, some missing. Seen here are some 22,000 clones, about 70% observed once, and the top ten hold 15% to 20%. Time point of the sample: cycle 4 day 1 (C4D1), after five to seven weeks of nivolumab. All patients experienced relapse after autologous stem cell transplantation, and brentuximab vedotin exposure was variable. This specimen consisted of peripheral blood mononuclear cells (PBMCs), obtained before the fourth cycle of nivolumab. These receptors were collected from a human donor with classical Hodgkin lymphoma.

The chain couples TRBV29-1 to TRBJ2-5, with 7 bases matching TRBD2. Germline trimming cut 7 bases from V and 2 bases from J; bases unmatched to any gene: 10. CDR1 is SQVTM and CDR2 is ANQGSEA in the germline V gene. The length of the CDR3 is 14 residues. The CDR3 reads CSAILAAIQETQYF. The CDR3 region has the DNA TGCAGCGCAATTCTAGCGGCTATACAAGAGACCCAGTACTTC.

This clone was detected only once. The chain is built from TRBV6-5 and TRBJ1-6, with 11 bases matching TRBD1. V gave up 2 bases and J gave up 15 bases; unmatched junction bases: 3. The CDR3 loop spans 13 amino acids. Germline CDR1 is MNHEY and CDR2 is SVGAGI. CDR3 region: CASSYGTGGLLHF. CDR3 in DNA: TGTGCCAGCAGTTACGGGACAGGGGGGCTCCTCCACTTT.

This clone came up once. The chain links TRBV10-3 to TRBJ2-3; TRBD1 agrees at 7 bases. Germline trimming cut 4 bases from V and 3 bases from J; bases unmatched to any gene: 4. The CDR3 totals 14 residues. Germline CDR1 reads ENHRY; CDR2 reads SYGVKD. The CDR3 loop reads CAISGTGATDTQYF. Written as DNA, the CDR3 is TGTGCCATCAGTGGGACAGGAGCTACAGATACGCAGTATTTT.

This clone was seen once. This rearrangement joins TRBV25-1 to TRBJ2-2; 9 bases map to TRBD1. Germline V CDR1 and CDR2: MGHDK, SYGVNS. With V trimmed by 4 bases and J by 3 bases, 0 bases remained unmatched. The CDR3 has 14 residues. CDR3 DNA: TGTGCCAGCAGTGGGACAGGGGACACCGGGGAGCTGTTTTTT. Translating gives CASSGTGDTGELFF.

This sequence joins TRBV7-2 and TRBJ2-7; 7 nucleotides agree with TRBD2. V shed 5 bases and J 4 bases; nucleotides not matched to a gene: 8. The CDR3 has 14 residues. Germline V gene lookup returns CDR1 SGHTA and CDR2 FQGNSA. As DNA, the CDR3 is TGTGCCAGCAGCCCCCGCGGGGGTGGGTACGAGCAGTACTTC. Translated, it gives CASSPRGGGYEQYF.

This clone has only a few counts. This chain links TRBV2 with TRBJ1-5, with D hard to call. Trimming left V 1 base short and J 2 bases short, with 3 bases between. CDR1 SNHLY and CDR2 FYNNEI come from the germline V gene. CDR3 length: 13 amino acids. CDR3 residues: CASSEGGNQPQHF. The CDR3 DNA sequence: TGTGCCAGCAGTGAAGGGGGCAATCAGCCCCAGCATTTT. The whole variable domain, remainder taken from reference TRBV2 and TRBJ1-5, is EPEVTQTPSHQVTQMGQEVILRCVPISNHLYFYWYRQILGQKVEFLVSFYNNEISEKSEIFDDQFSVERPDGSNFTLKIRSTKLEDSAMYFCASSEGGNQPQHFGDGTRLSIL.

The chain combines TRBV15 with TRBJ1-2, with unresolved D. Deletions cut 5 bases from V and 7 bases from J, with 17 bases between. CDR3 length: 14 residues. Germline V CDR1 and CDR2: LNHNV, YYDKDF (reference sequence). The CDR3 loop is CATSGRLLFAGYTF. CDR3 bases: TGTGCCACCAGCGGAAGATTATTGTTTGCTGGCTACACCTTC. The full variable domain, completed using reference TRBV15 and TRBJ1-2, is DAMVIQNPRYQVTQFGKPVTLSCSQTLNHNVMYWYQQKSSQAPKLLFHYYDKDFNNEADTPDNFQSRRPNTSFCFLDIRSPGLGDTAMYLCATSGRLLFAGYTFGSGTRLTVV.

This sequence joins TRBV6-5 and TRBJ2-1; D call uncertain. V was clipped by 2 bases and J by 6 bases, with 5 bases between them. The germline CDR1 and CDR2 sequences are MNHEY and SVGAGI. This CDR3 contains 12 residues. CDR3 in amino acids: CASSYGINEQFF. The CDR3 DNA reads as TGTGCCAGCAGTTACGGCATCAATGAGCAGTTCTTC.

This rearrangement joins TRBV6-5 to TRBJ1-1, with 7 bases fitting TRBD1. There are 16 residues in the CDR3. Germline V gene data show CDR1 as MNHEY and CDR2 as SVGAGI. V lost 0 bases, J lost 1 base, and 5 bases stayed unmatched. The CDR3 sequence: CASSYSLQGTNTEAFF. CDR3 nucleotide sequence: TGTGCCAGCAGTTACTCGCTACAGGGGACGAACACTGAAGCTTTCTTT.

The chain employs TRBV20-1 and TRBJ2-7; D possibly corresponds to TRBD1 (6 bases). The V gene's germline CDR1 is DFQATT and CDR2 SNEGSKA (reference sequence). The CDR3 sequence is 11 residues long. V was trimmed by 5 bases and J by 2 bases, leaving 7 bases between them. DNA for the CDR3: TGCAGTGCTGGGGACACCTACGAGCAGTACTTC. Its translation is CSAGDTYEQYF.

The chain's CDR3 is CASSFSGDGYTF. CDR3 bases: TGTGCCAGCAGTTTTTCGGGGGATGGCTACACCTTC. This chain links TRBV6-1 with TRBJ1-2; maybe TRBD1 (5 bases). Deletions cut 5 bases from V and 6 bases from J, with 10 bases between. The germline V gene encodes CDR1 MNHNS and CDR2 SASEGT. The CDR3 is 12 residues long.

The genes are TRBV11-3 and TRBJ2-6; no clear D gene. Per germline, CDR1 SGHNT and CDR2 YENEEA. V was trimmed by 5 bases and J by 0 bases, leaving 20 bases between them. This CDR3 is 19 amino acids long. As DNA, the CDR3 is TGTGCCAGCAGCCGCCCCGGGCTACTCCCGAGCTCTGGGGCCAACGTCCTGACTTTC. It specifies CASSRPGLLPSSGANVLTF.

In DNA, the CDR3 is TGCGCCAGCAGCCAGAGACTAGGCACCGGGGAGCTGTTTTTT. It codes for CASSQRLGTGELFF. The chain has TRBV10-2 and TRBJ2-2, with a tentative D call TRBD2 (6 bases). Trimming took off 6 bases at V and 4 bases at J, with 12 bases between the two ends. CDR1 WSHSY and CDR2 SAAADI come from the germline V gene. The CDR3 consists of 14 residues.

The chain employs TRBV18 and TRBJ2-7; D assignment may be TRBD1 or TRBD2 (5 bases each). The ends were cut back, 1 base at V and 6 bases at J, with 13 bases in the middle. Germline CDR1 reads KGHSH; CDR2 reads LQKENI. This CDR3 is built from 14 residues. The CDR3 region is CASSPRGPLGEQYF. CDR3 DNA: TGTGCCAGCTCACCACGGGGACCCCTGGGCGAGCAGTACTTC.

The V call is TRBV10-3, the J call TRBJ1-4, with TRBD1 identical over 8 bases. Germline V gene lookup returns CDR1 ENHRY and CDR2 SYGVKD. J gave up 3 bases and V 7 bases, and 1 base lay outside the gene matches. CDR3 length: 13 amino acids. The CDR3 DNA follows: TGTGCCATCACCAGGGGGCCTAATGAAAAACTGTTTTTT. It is translated as CAITRGPNEKLFF.

This clone was seen a handful of times. The rearrangement joins TRBV18 to TRBJ2-2, with 7 bases identical to TRBD1. The CDR3 is 15 residues long. V gave up 3 bases and J gave up 3 bases; unmatched junction bases: 4. Germline V CDR1 and CDR2: KGHSH, LQKENI. The CDR3 coding sequence is TGTGCCAGCTCACCCAGACAGGGTGACACCGGGGAGCTGTTTTTT. It is translated as CASSPRQGDTGELFF.

This clone was counted once. One end of the junction is discordant with germline, which a read error may explain. The CDR3 DNA follows: TGTGCCAGCACCTTAGGAGGACAGAACACTGAAGCTTTCTTT. It translates to CASTLGGQNTEAFF. This rearrangement joins TRBV11-2 to TRBJ1-1; a weak D match, TRBD1 (5 bases). CDR3 size: 14 residues. Germline V gene sequence: CDR1 SGHAT, CDR2 FQNNGV.

The rearrangement uses TRBV5-1 and TRBJ1-5; 8 bases line up with TRBD1. Trimming cost V 7 bases and J 1 base; bases outside gene matches: 7. The length of the CDR3 is 15 residues. Per the germline V gene, CDR1 is SGHRS and CDR2 is YFSETQ. The CDR3 DNA reads TGCGCCAGCGCCCAGACAGGGGAAAGCAATCAGCCCCAGCATTTT. This sequence encodes CASAQTGESNQPQHF.

V usage is TRBV9 and J usage is TRBJ1-2, with D unresolved. V lost 1 base and J 3 bases, leaving 13 bases between the germline ends. The germline V gene encodes CDR1 SGDLS and CDR2 YYNGEE. The CDR3 spans 15 residues. CDR3 sequence: CASSVLGTGDYGYTF. The CDR3 coding sequence is TGTGCCAGCAGCGTATTGGGCACTGGAGACTATGGCTACACCTTC.

The chain uses TRBV20-1 and TRBJ2-3; D gene ambiguous. This CDR3 contains 10 residues. Germline CDR1 reads DFQATT; CDR2 reads SNEGSKA (reference sequence). V lost 3 bases and J lost 6, with 4 bases in between. The CDR3 loop reads CSASKDTQYF. As DNA, the CDR3 is TGCAGTGCTAGTAAGGATACGCAGTATTTT.